This TCR beta chain was recovered during a study of shared clonotypes between healthy human individuals. CD45RO-negative, CCR7-selected cells formed the naive CD8 fraction, which excluded terminally differentiated effector memory CD45RA+ cells. Produced via immunoSEQ multiplex PCR; TCRdb's table is partial and in-frame only. The table has 630,000 or so clones, 95% to 98% seen once. This clonotype originated in a man between 25 and 39 years old in good health. Material for sequencing was naive CD8+ T cells sorted from blood.

The CDR3 protein is CASNLQPYEQYF. The CDR3 DNA sequence: TGTGCCAGCAACCTACAACCCTACGAGCAGTACTTC. This chain uses TRBV13 with TRBJ2-7, with D unresolved. V gave up 7 bases and J gave up 2 bases, with 9 bases separating them. Looked up from germline, CDR1 is PRHDT and CDR2 is FYEKMQ (reference sequence). This CDR3 has 12 amino acids.